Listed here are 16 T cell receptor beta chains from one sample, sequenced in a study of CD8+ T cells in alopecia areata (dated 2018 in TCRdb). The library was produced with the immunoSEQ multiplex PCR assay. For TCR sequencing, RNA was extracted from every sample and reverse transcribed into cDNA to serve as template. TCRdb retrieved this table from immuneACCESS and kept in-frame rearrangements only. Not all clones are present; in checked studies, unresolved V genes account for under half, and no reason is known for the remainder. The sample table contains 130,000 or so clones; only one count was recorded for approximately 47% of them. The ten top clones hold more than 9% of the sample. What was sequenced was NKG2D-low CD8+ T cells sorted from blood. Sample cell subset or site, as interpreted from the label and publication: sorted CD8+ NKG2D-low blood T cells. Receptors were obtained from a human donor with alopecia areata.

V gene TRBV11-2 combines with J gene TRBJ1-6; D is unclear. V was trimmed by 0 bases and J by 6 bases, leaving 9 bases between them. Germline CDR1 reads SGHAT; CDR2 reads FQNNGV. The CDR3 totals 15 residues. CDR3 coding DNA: TGTGCCAGCAGCTTAGATTTTGGCAGTAATTCACCCCTCCACTTT. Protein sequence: CASSLDFGSNSPLHF.

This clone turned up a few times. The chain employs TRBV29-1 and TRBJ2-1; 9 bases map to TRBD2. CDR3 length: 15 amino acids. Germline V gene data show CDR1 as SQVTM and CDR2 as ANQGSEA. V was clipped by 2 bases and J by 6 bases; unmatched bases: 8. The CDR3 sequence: CSVELPGLAINEQFF. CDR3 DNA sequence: TGCAGCGTTGAACTCCCGGGACTAGCAATCAATGAGCAGTTCTTC.

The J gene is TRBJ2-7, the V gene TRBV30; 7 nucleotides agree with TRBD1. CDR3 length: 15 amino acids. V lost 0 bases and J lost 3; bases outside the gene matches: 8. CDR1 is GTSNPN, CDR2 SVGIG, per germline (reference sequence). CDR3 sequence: CAWSVREGDSYEQYF. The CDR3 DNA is TGTGCCTGGAGTGTACGGGAAGGGGACAGCTACGAGCAGTACTTC.

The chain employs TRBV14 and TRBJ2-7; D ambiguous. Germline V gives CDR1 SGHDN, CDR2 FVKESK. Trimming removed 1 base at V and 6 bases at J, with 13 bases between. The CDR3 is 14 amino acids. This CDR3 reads CASSQVSSPFEQYF. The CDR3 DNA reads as TGTGCCAGCAGCCAAGTGAGTAGCCCGTTCGAGCAGTACTTC.

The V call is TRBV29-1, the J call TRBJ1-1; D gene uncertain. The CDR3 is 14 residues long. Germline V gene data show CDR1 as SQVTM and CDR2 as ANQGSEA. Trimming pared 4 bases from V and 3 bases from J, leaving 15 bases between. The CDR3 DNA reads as TGCAGCGTTGGTCCTTCCGGACGGGACACTGAAGCTTTCTTT. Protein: CSVGPSGRDTEAFF.

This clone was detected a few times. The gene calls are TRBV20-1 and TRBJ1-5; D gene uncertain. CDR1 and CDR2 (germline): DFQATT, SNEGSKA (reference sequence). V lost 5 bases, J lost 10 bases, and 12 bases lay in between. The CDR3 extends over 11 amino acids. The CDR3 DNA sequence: TGCAGTGCTCTCGACGGGAAACCCCAGCATTTT. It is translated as CSALDGKPQHF.

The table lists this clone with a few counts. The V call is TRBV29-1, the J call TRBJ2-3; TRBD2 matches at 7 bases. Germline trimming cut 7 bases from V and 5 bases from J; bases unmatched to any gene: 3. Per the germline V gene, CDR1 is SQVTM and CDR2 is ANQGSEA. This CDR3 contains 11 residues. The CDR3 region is CSGGGLDTQYF. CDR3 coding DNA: TGCAGCGGGGGGGGTCTAGATACGCAGTATTTT.

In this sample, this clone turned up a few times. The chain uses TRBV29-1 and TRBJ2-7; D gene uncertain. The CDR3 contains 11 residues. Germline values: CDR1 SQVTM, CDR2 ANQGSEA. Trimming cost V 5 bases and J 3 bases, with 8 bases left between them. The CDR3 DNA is TGCAGCGTTAAGGGCAACTACGAGCAGTACTTC. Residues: CSVKGNYEQYF.

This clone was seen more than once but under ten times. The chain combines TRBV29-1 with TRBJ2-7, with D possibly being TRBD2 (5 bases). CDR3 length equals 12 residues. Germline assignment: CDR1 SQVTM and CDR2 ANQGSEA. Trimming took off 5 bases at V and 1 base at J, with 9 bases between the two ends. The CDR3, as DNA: TGCAGCGTTTTAGGACTTTCCTACGAGCAGTACTTC. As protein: CSVLGLSYEQYF.

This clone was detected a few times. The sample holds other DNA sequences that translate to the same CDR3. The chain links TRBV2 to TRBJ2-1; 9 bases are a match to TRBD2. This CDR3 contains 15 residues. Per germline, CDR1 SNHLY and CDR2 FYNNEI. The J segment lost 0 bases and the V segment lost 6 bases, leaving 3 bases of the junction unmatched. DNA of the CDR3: TGTGCCAGCAGGCTAGCGGGGAGCTCCTACAATGAGCAGTTCTTC. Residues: CASRLAGSSYNEQFF.

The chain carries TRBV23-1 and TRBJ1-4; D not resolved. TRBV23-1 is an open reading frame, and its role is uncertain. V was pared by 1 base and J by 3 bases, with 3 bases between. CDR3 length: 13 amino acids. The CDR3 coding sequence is TGCGCCAGCAGTCAATGGCCTAATGAAAAACTGTTTTTT. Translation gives CASSQWPNEKLFF.

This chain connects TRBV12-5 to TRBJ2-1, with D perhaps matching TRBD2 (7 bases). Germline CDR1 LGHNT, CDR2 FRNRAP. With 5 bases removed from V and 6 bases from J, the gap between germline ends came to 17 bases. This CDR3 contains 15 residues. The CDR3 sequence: CASGPSGGQVNEQFF. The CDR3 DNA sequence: TGTGCTAGTGGTCCTTCCGGGGGGCAGGTCAATGAGCAGTTCTTC. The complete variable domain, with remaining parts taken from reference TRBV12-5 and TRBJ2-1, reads DARVTQTPRHKVTEMGQEVTMRCQPILGHNTVFWYRQTMMQGLELLAYFRNRAPLDDSGMPKDRFSAEMPDATLATLKIQPSEPRDSAVYFCASGPSGGQVNEQFFGPGTRLTVL.

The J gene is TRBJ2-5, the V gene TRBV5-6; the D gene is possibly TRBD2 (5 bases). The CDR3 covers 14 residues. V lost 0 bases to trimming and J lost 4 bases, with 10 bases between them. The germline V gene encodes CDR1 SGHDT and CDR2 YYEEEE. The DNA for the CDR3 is TGTGCCAGCAGCTTGGACCACGAGGGAGAGACCCAGTACTTC. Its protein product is CASSLDHEGETQYF.

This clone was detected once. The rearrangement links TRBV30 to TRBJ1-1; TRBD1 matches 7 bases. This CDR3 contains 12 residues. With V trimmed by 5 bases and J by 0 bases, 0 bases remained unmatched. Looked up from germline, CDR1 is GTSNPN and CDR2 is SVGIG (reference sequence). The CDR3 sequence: CAWGTVNTEAFF. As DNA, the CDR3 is TGTGCCTGGGGGACAGTGAACACTGAAGCTTTCTTT.

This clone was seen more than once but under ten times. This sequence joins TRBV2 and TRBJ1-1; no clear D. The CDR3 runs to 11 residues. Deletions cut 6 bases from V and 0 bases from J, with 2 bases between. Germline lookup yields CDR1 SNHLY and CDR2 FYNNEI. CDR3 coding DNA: TGTGCCAGCAGGGTGAACACTGAAGCTTTCTTT. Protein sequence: CASRVNTEAFF.

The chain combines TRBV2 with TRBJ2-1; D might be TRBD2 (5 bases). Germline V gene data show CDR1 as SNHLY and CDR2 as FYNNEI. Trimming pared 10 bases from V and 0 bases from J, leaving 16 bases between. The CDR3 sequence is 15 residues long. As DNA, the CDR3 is TGTGCCACCGGAGCCGGGGTAAGCTCCTACAATGAGCAGTTCTTC. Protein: CATGAGVSSYNEQFF.